These 17 T cell receptor beta chains share one sample of origin, sequenced in a study of blood T cells in healthy people across ages. Using a J-beta primer mix together with a sample-barcoded 5' primer, a second PCR was run for roughly 7 to 11 cycles. Each CDR3 protein gets one entry after TCRdb re-called the 5' RACE reads with MiXCR. The table records about 1,400,000 distinct CDR3 sequences, approximately 42% of them present only once. Sequenced: blood. These receptors were taken from a woman under 30 in good health.

The chain carries TRBV28 and TRBJ2-7; D not resolved. V lost 6 bases to trimming and J lost 6 bases, with 21 bases between them. Per germline, CDR1 MDHEN and CDR2 SYDVKM. This CDR3 region has 15 residues. The CDR3 DNA sequence: TGTGCCAGCAGCCCGCGCCCTGACGCCGTTGGCGAGCAGTACTTC. This encodes CASSPRPDAVGEQYF.

In its sample, this clonotype was seen a few times. This chain connects TRBV5-1 to TRBJ2-5; D is undetermined. The CDR3 consists of 14 residues. Germline V gene data show CDR1 as SGHRS and CDR2 as YFSETQ. V shed 0 bases and J shed 5 bases, with 11 bases lying between them. Written as DNA, the CDR3 is TGCGCCAGCAGCTTGGTTGCGGCTGGGGAGACCCAGTACTTC. Amino acids: CASSLVAAGETQYF.

The sample holds a few counts of this clonotype. V usage is TRBV5-1 and J usage is TRBJ2-1, with D unresolved. The CDR3 contains 15 residues. Trimming took 0 bases from V and 1 from J, leaving 8 bases between them. The germline V gene encodes CDR1 SGHRS and CDR2 YFSETQ. The CDR3 DNA follows: TGCGCCAGCAGCTTGGTGGAGAGATCCTACAATGAGCAGTTCTTC. It yields the protein CASSLVERSYNEQFF.

J is TRBJ1-2 and V is TRBV9, with TRBD1 identical over 10 bases. The CDR3 is 15 residues long. Germline V gives CDR1 SGDLS, CDR2 YYNGEE. V was clipped by 3 bases and J by 4 bases; unmatched bases: 6. CDR3 DNA: TGTGCCAGCAGCGCAGGGACAGGGGCCACCTATGGCTACACCTTC. Its protein product is CASSAGTGATYGYTF.

V usage is TRBV27 and J usage is TRBJ2-1, with TRBD1 as a possible D gene (5 bases). Trimming stripped 11 bases from V and 10 bases from J, with 33 bases between. The CDR3 is 17 residues long. The V gene's germline CDR1 is MNHEY and CDR2 SMNVEV (reference sequence). CDR3 nucleotide sequence: TGTGCCCAAAGCAACCCTCTAGGGGCCACAGACCCCTACGAGCAGTTCTTC. The encoded protein is CAQSNPLGATDPYEQFF.

This chain links TRBV12-3 or TRBV12-4 with TRBJ1-2; 8 positions match TRBD1. The CDR3 runs 12 residues. V shed 3 bases and J 13 bases; nucleotides not matched to a gene: 7. The chain's CDR3 is CASSLHRGERTF. Written as DNA, the CDR3 is TGTGCCAGCAGTTTGCACAGGGGGGAACGCACCTTC.

The chain carries TRBV29-1 and TRBJ2-7, with D possibly matching TRBD2 (6 bases). Germline assignment: CDR1 SQVTM and CDR2 ANQGSEA. CDR3 length: 13 amino acids. V lost 6 bases, J lost 1 base, and 13 bases lay in between. CDR3 coding DNA: TGCAGCGTGTTGGGGCGGGGATCCTACGAGCAGTACTTC. Its translation: CSVLGRGSYEQYF.

The chain is built from TRBV20-1 and TRBJ1-5; weak D call: TRBD1 (5 bases). The CDR3 has 14 amino acids. Per the germline V gene, CDR1 is DFQATT and CDR2 is SNEGSKA (reference sequence). Deletions cut 5 bases from V and 3 bases from J, with 14 bases between. This CDR3 is CSAPGQGYNQPQHF. CDR3 sequence (DNA): TGCAGTGCTCCCGGGCAGGGCTACAATCAGCCCCAGCATTTT.

The chain uses TRBV5-1 and TRBJ2-5; tentative D call: TRBD2 (6 bases). The CDR3 is 19 amino acids. Looked up from germline, CDR1 is SGHRS and CDR2 is YFSETQ. The V end lost 0 bases, the J end lost 11 bases, and 32 bases lay between the germline ends. The CDR3 region has the DNA TGCGCCAGCAGCTTGGCCCTGGACAATTGGCTGACATCCCTACGGGAGCAGTACTTC. Translation: CASSLALDNWLTSLREQYF.

DNA for the CDR3: TGCAGTGCTAGACCCGGGGACAGGGTGGGCACAGATACGCAGTATTTT. This sequence encodes CSARPGDRVGTDTQYF. The V call is TRBV20-1, the J call TRBJ2-3; TRBD1 agrees at 9 bases. Germline V gene lookup returns CDR1 DFQATT and CDR2 SNEGSKA (reference sequence). V gave up 2 bases and J gave up 1 base; unmatched junction bases: 7. This CDR3 region has 16 residues.

The chain is built from TRBV20-1 and TRBJ2-3, with 10 bases that match TRBD2. The CDR3 extends over 14 amino acids. Germline V CDR1 and CDR2: DFQATT, SNEGSKA (reference sequence). CDR3 nucleotide sequence: TGCAGCCAGGAGCGGGGGGGATGGACAGATACGCAGTATTTT. It is translated as CSQERGGWTDTQYF.

As to this clonotype: The junction does not match germline at one end; this may be a read error. The V gene is TRBV7-2, the J gene TRBJ2-7; TRBD1 agrees at 7 bases. Germline lookup yields CDR1 SGHTA and CDR2 FQGNSA. CDR3 size: 12 residues. The CDR3 spells CAGSRQGYEQYF. CDR3 nucleotides: TGTGCCGGCAGCCGACAGGGTTACGAGCAGTACTTC.

This sequence joins TRBV5-1 and TRBJ2-1; TRBD1 is a possible D gene (6 bases). V lost 2 bases and J lost 6, with 12 bases in between. Germline lookup yields CDR1 SGHRS and CDR2 YFSETQ. This CDR3 is built from 14 residues. The CDR3 spells CASSFGTKINEQFF. In DNA form, the CDR3 reads TGCGCCAGCAGCTTTGGGACAAAAATCAATGAGCAGTTCTTC.

This clonotype came up a few times. The chain links TRBV14 to TRBJ2-5; 8 nucleotides match TRBD1. The J call may be incorrect, as the DNA end agrees better with TRBJ2-7. The CDR3 contains 15 residues. Germline V gives CDR1 SGHDN, CDR2 FVKESK. CDR3 loop: CASSRTGLEVGEQYF. As DNA, the CDR3 is TGTGCCAGCAGCCGGACAGGGCTTGAAGTAGGCGAGCAGTACTTC.

The gene calls are TRBV10-3 and TRBJ2-3; maybe TRBD2 (5 bases). The length of the CDR3 is 14 residues. V gave up 6 bases and J gave up 3 bases, with 13 bases separating them. Germline V gives CDR1 ENHRY, CDR2 SYGVKD. The CDR3 region has the DNA TGTGCCATCAGCCTTACTAGTAAGACAGATACGCAGTATTTT. This codes for CAISLTSKTDTQYF.

The chain employs TRBV10-3 and TRBJ2-5; 7 bases are a match to TRBD1. V was pared by 10 bases and J by 4 bases, with 9 bases of the junction left unmatched. This CDR3 is built from 13 residues. Germline lookup yields CDR1 ENHRY and CDR2 SYGVKD. The CDR3 bases are TGTGCCACTCGACAGGGCGTGGGAGAGACCCAGTACTTC. It is translated as CATRQGVGETQYF.

This clonotype was picked up a small number of times. This chain joins TRBV4-1 and TRBJ1-6, with 7 nucleotides matching TRBD1. The CDR3 has 17 residues. Germline V CDR1 and CDR2: MGHRA, YSYEKL. The V segment lost 1 base and the J segment 4 bases; nucleotides outside the gene matches: 7. For the CDR3, the DNA is TGCGCCAGCAGCCAAGCGACAGGGCGGGGATATAATTCACCCCTCCACTTT. Encoded protein: CASSQATGRGYNSPLHF.